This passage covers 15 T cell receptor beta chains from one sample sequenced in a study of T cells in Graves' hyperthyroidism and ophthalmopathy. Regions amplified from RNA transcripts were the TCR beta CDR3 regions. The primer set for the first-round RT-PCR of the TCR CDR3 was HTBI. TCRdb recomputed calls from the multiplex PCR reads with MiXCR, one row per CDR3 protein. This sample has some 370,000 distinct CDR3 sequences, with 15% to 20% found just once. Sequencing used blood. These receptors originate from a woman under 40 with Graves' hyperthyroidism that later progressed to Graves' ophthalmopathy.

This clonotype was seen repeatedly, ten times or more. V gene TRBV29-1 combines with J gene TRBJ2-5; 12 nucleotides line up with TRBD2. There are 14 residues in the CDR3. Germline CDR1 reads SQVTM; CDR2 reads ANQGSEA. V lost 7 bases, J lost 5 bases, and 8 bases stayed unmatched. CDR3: CSAAAGTSGETQYF. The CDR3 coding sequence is TGCAGCGCCGCAGCCGGGACTAGCGGGGAGACCCAGTACTTC.

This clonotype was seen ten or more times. CDR3 DNA: TGTGCCAGCAGTGGGACTAGCTTTGGCACAGATACGCAGTATTTT. It translates to CASSGTSFGTDTQYF. The gene calls are TRBV6-1 and TRBJ2-3; the match to TRBD2 covers 8 bases. The CDR3 runs 15 residues. Unmatched junction bases numbered 4, after V lost 4 bases and J lost 1 base. The germline CDR1 and CDR2 sequences are MNHNS and SASEGT.

CDR3 residues: CASSETSGSSTDTQYF. In DNA, the CDR3 is TGTGCCAGCAGTGAGACTAGCGGGAGTAGCACAGATACGCAGTATTTT. The chain has TRBV2 and TRBJ2-3; 12 bases line up with TRBD2. Germline V CDR1 and CDR2: SNHLY, FYNNEI. This CDR3 is 16 amino acids long. V trimming: 3 bases; J trimming: 0 bases; junction bases outside the gene matches: 1.

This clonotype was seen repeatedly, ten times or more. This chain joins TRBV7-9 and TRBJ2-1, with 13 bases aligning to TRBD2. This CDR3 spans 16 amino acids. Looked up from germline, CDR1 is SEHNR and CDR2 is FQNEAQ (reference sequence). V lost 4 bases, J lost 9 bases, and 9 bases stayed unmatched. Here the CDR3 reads CASSSWTSGSQVEQFF. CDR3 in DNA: TGTGCCAGCAGCTCCTGGACTAGCGGGAGTCAGGTTGAGCAGTTCTTC. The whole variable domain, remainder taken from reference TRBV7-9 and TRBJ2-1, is DTGVSQNPRHKITKRGQNVTFRCDPISEHNRLYWYRQTLGQGPEFLTYFQNEAQLEKSRLLSDRFSAERPKGSFSTLEIQRTEQGDSAMYLCASSSWTSGSQVEQFFGPGTRLTVL.

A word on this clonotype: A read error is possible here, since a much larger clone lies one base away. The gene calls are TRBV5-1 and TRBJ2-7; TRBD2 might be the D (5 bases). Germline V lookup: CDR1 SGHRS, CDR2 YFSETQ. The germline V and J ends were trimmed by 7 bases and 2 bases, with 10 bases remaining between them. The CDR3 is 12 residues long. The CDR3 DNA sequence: TGCGCCAGCTCAGCGGCTCCCTACGAGCAGTACGTC. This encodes CASSAAPYEQYV.

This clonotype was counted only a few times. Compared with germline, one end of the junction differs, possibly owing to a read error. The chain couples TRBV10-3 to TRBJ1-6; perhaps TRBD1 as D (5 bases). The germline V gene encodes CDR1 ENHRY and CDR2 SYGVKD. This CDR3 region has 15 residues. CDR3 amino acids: CAAKPDSSHNSPLHF. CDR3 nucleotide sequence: TGTGCCGCCAAACCCGACAGCTCCCATAATTCACCCCTCCACTTT.

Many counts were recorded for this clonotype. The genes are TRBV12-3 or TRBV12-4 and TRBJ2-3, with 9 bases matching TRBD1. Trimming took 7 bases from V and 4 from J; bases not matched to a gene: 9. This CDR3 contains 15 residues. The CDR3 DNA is TGTGCCAGCAATCCGGACAGGGGTAGGGCAGATACGCAGTATTTT. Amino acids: CASNPDRGRADTQYF.

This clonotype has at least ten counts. CDR3 in amino acids: CASSYRMNTGELFF. The CDR3 DNA sequence: TGCGCCAGCAGTTACAGGATGAACACCGGGGAGCTGTTTTTT. The chain recombines TRBV5-1 with TRBJ2-2; D is perhaps TRBD1 (5 bases). Germline CDR1 reads SGHRS; CDR2 reads YFSETQ. CDR3 size: 14 residues. V lost 5 bases and J lost 1, with 9 bases in between.

The CDR3 coding sequence is TGTGCCAGCAGTTTAGAGGGACCTCAAAGCGGCGAGCAGTACTTC. This translates into CASSLEGPQSGEQYF. The gene calls are TRBV12-3 or TRBV12-4 and TRBJ2-7; D possibly uses TRBD1 or TRBD2 (5 bases each). V gave up 1 base and J gave up 6 bases, with 16 bases separating them. This CDR3 has 15 residues.

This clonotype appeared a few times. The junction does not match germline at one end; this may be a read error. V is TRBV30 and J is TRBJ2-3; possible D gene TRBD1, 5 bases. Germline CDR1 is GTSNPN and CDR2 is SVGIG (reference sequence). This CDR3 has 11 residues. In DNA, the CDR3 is TGTGCCTGGAGTGCCACAGGTACGCAGTATTTT. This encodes CAWSATGTQYF.

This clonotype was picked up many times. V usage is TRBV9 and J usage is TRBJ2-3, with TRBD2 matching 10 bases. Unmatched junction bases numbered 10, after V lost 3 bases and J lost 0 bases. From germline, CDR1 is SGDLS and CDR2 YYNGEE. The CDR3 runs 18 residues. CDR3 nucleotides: TGTGCCAGCAGCGCCCCCATCGGGACTAGCGAAAGCACAGATACGCAGTATTTT. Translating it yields CASSAPIGTSESTDTQYF. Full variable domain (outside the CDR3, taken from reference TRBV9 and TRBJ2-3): DSGVTQTPKHLITATGQRVTLRCSPRSGDLSVYWYQQSLDQGLQFLIQYYNGEERAKGNILERFSAQQFPDLHSELNLSSLELGDSALYFCASSAPIGTSESTDTQYFGPGTRLTVL.

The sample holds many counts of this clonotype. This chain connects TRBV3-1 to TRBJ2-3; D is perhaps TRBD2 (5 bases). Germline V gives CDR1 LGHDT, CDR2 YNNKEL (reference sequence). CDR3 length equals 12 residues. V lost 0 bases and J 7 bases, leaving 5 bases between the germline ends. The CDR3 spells CASSQDGNTQYF. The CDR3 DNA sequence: TGTGCCAGCAGCCAAGACGGGAATACGCAGTATTTT.

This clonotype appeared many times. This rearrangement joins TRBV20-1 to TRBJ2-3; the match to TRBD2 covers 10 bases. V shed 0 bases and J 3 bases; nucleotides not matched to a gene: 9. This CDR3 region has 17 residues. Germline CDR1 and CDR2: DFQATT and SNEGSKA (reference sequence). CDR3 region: CSARDLSGGFVTDTQYF. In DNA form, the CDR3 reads TGCAGTGCTAGAGATCTTAGCGGGGGGTTCGTAACAGATACGCAGTATTTT.

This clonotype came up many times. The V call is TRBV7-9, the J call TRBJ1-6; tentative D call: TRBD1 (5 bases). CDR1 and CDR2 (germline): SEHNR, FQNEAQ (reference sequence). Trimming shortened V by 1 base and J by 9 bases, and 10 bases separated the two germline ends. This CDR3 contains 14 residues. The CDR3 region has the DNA TGTGCCAGCAGCTTAGTAGGGGCTGGTTCACCCCTCCACTTT. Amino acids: CASSLVGAGSPLHF.

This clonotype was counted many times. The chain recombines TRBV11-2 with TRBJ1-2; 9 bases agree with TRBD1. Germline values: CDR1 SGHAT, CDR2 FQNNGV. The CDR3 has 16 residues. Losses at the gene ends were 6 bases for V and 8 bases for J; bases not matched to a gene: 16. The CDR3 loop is CASRKPGTGLRRGYTF. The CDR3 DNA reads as TGTGCCAGCAGGAAACCCGGGACAGGGCTCCGGAGGGGCTACACCTTC.